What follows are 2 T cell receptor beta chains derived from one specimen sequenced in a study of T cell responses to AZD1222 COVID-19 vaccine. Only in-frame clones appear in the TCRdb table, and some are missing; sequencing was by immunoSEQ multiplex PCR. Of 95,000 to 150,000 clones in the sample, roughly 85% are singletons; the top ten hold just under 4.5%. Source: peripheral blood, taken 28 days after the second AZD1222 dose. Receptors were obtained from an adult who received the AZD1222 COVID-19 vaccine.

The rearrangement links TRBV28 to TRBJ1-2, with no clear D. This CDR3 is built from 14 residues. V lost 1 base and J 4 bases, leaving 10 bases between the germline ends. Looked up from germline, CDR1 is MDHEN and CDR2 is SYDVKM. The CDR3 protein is CASSLSPLIYGYTF. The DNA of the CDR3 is TGTGCCAGCAGTTTATCTCCCCTGATCTATGGCTACACCTTC.

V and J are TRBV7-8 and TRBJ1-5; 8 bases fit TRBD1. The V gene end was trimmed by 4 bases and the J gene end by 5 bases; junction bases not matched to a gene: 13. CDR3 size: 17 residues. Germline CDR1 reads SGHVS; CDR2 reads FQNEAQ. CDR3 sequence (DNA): TGTGCCAGCAGCTCACAGGGGGTCTCGGGGAGCGATCAGCCCCAGCATTTT. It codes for CASSSQGVSGSDQPQHF. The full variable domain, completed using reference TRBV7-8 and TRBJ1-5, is GAGVSQSPRYKVAKRGQDVALRCDPISGHVSLFWYQQALGQGPEFLTYFQNEAQLDKSGLPSDRFFAERPEGSVSTLKIQRTQQEDSAVYLCASSSQGVSGSDQPQHFGDGTRLSIL.